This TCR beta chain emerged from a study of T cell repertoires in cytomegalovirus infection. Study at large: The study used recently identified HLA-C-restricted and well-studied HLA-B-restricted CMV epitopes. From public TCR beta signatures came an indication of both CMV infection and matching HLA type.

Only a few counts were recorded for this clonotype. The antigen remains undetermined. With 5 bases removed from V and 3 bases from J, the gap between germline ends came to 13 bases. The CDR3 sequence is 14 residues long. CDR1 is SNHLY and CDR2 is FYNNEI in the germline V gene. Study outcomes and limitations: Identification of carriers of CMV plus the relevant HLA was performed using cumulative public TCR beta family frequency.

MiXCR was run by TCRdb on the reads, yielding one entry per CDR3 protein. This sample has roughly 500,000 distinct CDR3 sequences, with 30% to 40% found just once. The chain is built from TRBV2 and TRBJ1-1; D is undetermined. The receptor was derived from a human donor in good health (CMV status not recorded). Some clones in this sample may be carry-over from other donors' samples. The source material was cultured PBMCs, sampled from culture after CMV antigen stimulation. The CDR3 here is CASSSHRSDTEAFF. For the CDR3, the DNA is TGTGCCAGCAGTTCCCACCGGTCGGACACTGAAGCTTTCTTT.